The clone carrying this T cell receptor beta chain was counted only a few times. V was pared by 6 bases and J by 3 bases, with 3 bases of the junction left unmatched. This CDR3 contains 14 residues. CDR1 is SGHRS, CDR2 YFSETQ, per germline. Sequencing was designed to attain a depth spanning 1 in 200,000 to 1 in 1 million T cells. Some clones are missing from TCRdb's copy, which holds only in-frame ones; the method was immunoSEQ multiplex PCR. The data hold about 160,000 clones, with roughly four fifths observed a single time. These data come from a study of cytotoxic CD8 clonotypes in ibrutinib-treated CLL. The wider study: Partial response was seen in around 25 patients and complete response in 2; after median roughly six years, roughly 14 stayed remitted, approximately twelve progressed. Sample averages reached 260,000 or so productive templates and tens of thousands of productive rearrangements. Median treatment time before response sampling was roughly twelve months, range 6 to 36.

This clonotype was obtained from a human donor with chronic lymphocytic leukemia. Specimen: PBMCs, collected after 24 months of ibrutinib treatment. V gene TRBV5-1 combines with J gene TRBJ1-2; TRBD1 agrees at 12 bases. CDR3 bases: TGCGCCAGCACCGGGACAGGGGGCGACTATGGCTACACCTTC. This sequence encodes CASTGTGGDYGYTF.